Shown below are 13 T cell receptor beta chains from a single sample sequenced in a study of blood T cell repertoires in COVID-19. TCRdb keeps only in-frame clones here, not all; method: immunoSEQ multiplex PCR. The sample yields roughly 35,000 clones, approximately 86% seen once. Specimen: peripheral blood. These receptors originate from a man aged 65-85 years with acute or convalescent COVID-19.

In this sample, this clone turned up once. The gene calls are TRBV9 and TRBJ2-7; 7 bases map to TRBD1. V gave up 4 bases and J gave up 2 bases; unmatched junction bases: 9. The CDR3 consists of 15 residues. From germline, CDR1 is SGDLS and CDR2 YYNGEE. CDR3 loop: CASSTTGTATYEQYF. The CDR3 coding sequence is TGTGCCAGCAGCACCACCGGGACAGCCACCTACGAGCAGTACTTC.

The J gene is TRBJ2-2, the V gene TRBV11-2; TRBD1 aligns across 10 bases. V shed 5 bases, J shed 5 bases, and the junction held 5 bases outside the gene matches. The CDR3 is 15 amino acids. Germline loops: CDR1 SGHAT, CDR2 FQNNGV. The CDR3 DNA sequence: TGTGCCAGCAGCCCCGACAGGGGGCGGACCGGGGAGCTGTTTTTT. This codes for CASSPDRGRTGELFF.

To note about this clone: The junction departs from the called germline gene at one end, perhaps through a read error. The chain is built from TRBV24-1 and TRBJ2-3; TRBD1 matches 12 bases. Germline CDR1 reads KGHDR; CDR2 reads SFDVKD. The CDR3 has 17 residues. This chain's CDR3 is CATSDPGQGASTYTQYF. The CDR3 DNA sequence: TGTGCCACCAGTGACCCGGGACAGGGGGCATCCACATATACGCAGTATTTT.

This chain joins TRBV5-1 and TRBJ2-6; D is undetermined. Trimming removed 0 bases at V and 0 bases at J, with 7 bases between. The germline gives CDR1 SGHRS, CDR2 YFSETQ. The CDR3 loop spans 16 amino acids. The CDR3 sequence: CASSLGVISGANVLTF. CDR3 in DNA: TGCGCCAGCAGCTTGGGTGTTATCTCTGGGGCCAACGTCCTGACTTTC.

The CDR3 nucleotides read TGTGCCAGCGCGGGGTCGCCGCCAAACACTGAAGCTTTCTTT. Translated: CASAGSPPNTEAFF. The genes are TRBV6-5 and TRBJ1-1; the D is unclear. CDR1 is MNHEY, CDR2 SVGAGI, per germline. Trimming removed 8 bases at V and 2 bases at J, with 15 bases between. The CDR3 totals 14 residues.

This sequence joins TRBV6-5 and TRBJ1-1; 9 positions match TRBD1. The germline gives CDR1 MNHEY, CDR2 SVGAGI. The CDR3 contains 14 residues. Trimming removed 6 bases from V and 5 bases from J; junction bases left unmatched: 7. This CDR3 reads CASSLTGGGTEAFF. The CDR3 DNA is TGTGCCAGCAGCTTGACAGGGGGAGGGACTGAAGCTTTCTTT.

The V and J genes are TRBV24-1 and TRBJ1-2, with D maybe TRBD1 (6 bases). The CDR3 totals 14 residues. Between the trimmed V and J ends, which lost 4 bases and 4 bases, there was a span of 12 bases. In germline, CDR1 is KGHDR, CDR2 SFDVKD. CDR3 DNA sequence: TGTGCCACCAGTGACCAATCGGACAGCTATGGCTACACCTTC. It translates to CATSDQSDSYGYTF.

This rearrangement joins TRBV7-9 to TRBJ2-3, with D possibly TRBD1 on 5 matching bases. The germline V and J ends were trimmed by 8 bases and 3 bases, with 9 bases remaining between them. Germline assignment: CDR1 SEHNR and CDR2 FQNEAQ (reference sequence). The CDR3 has 12 amino acids. The CDR3: CASDKGTDTQYF. The CDR3 DNA sequence: TGTGCCAGCGACAAGGGGACAGATACGCAGTATTTT.

V and J are TRBV20-1 and TRBJ2-1; D uncertain. CDR1 is DFQATT, CDR2 SNEGSKA, per germline (reference sequence). With 3 bases removed from V and 5 bases from J, the gap between germline ends came to 5 bases. The CDR3 runs 11 residues. In DNA form, the CDR3 reads TGCAGTGCTAGCGGAGACAATGAGCAGTTCTTC. Protein sequence: CSASGDNEQFF.

This clone was seen a few times. This sequence joins TRBV7-8 and TRBJ2-2; 8 bases are a match to TRBD1. The CDR3 covers 16 residues. Germline lookup yields CDR1 SGHVS and CDR2 FQNEAQ. The junction had 5 bases not matched to a gene; V was cut back by 5 bases and J by 0 bases. The CDR3 here is CASSQDRVTNTGELFF. In DNA, the CDR3 is TGTGCCAGCAGCCAGGACAGGGTGACGAACACCGGGGAGCTGTTTTTT.

This chain connects TRBV5-1 to TRBJ2-5, with 11 nucleotides matching TRBD2. CDR1 SGHRS and CDR2 YFSETQ come from the germline V gene. V dropped 0 bases and J dropped 4; count of bases not matched to a gene: 8. This CDR3 spans 17 amino acids. CDR3 DNA: TGCGCCAGCAGCTTGGACCCGCTAGCGGGAGGAAGAGAGACCCAGTACTTC. Protein product: CASSLDPLAGGRETQYF.

The chain employs TRBV5-1 and TRBJ2-1; tentatively, D is TRBD2 (5 bases). The CDR3 consists of 15 residues. The V end lost 0 bases, the J end lost 5 bases, and 12 bases lay between the germline ends. Germline V lookup: CDR1 SGHRS, CDR2 YFSETQ. This CDR3 is CASSLGLFQNNEQFF. DNA of the CDR3: TGCGCCAGCAGCTTGGGACTATTTCAAAACAATGAGCAGTTCTTC. Full variable domain (outside the CDR3, taken from reference TRBV5-1 and TRBJ2-1): KAGVTQTPRYLIKTRGQQVTLSCSPISGHRSVSWYQQTPGQGLQFLFEYFSETQRNKGNFPGRFSGRQFSNSRSEMNVSTLELGDSALYLCASSLGLFQNNEQFFGPGTRLTVL.

This clone was detected only a few times. The chain carries TRBV7-6 and TRBJ1-1; D is uncertain. V was cut by 0 bases and J by 4 bases, with 12 bases left in between. This CDR3 is built from 15 residues. The germline gives CDR1 SGHVS, CDR2 FNYEAQ. The CDR3 loop reads CASSLASGAGTEAFF. CDR3 nucleotide sequence: TGTGCCAGCAGCTTAGCCAGCGGCGCGGGCACTGAAGCTTTCTTT.